This is a list of T cell receptor beta chains from one sample in a study of shared clonotypes between healthy human individuals. This table comes from immunoSEQ multiplex PCR, and its TCRdb copy is limited to in-frame clones, with some not included. Of over 2 million clones in the sample, under 95% were seen once. The material sequenced was naive CD4+ T cells from PBMCs. The source of these receptors is a man in his late teens or twenties in good health. Some clones in this sample may be carry-over from other donors' samples. CDR3s include the opening cysteine and the closing phenylalanine or tryptophan. The D gene is left open where the match is weak. For some rows the clone size is stated as once, few or many, or as a class when expanded; others skip it.

v_call: TRBV10-1; clone_size: once; j_call: TRBJ2-7; d_call: -; cdr3_aa: CASSELNGEQYF; cdr3_nt: TGCGCCAGCAGTGAGTTGAATGGCGAGCAGTACTTC
v_call: TRBV9; clone_size: -; j_call: TRBJ2-1; d_call: TRBD2; cdr3_aa: CASSEGGLAGYNEQFF; cdr3_nt: TGTGCCAGCAGCGAGGGGGGACTAGCGGGCTACAATGAGCAGTTCTTC
v_call: TRBV7-2; clone_size: -; j_call: TRBJ2-7; d_call: -; cdr3_aa: CASSRSQSYEQYF; cdr3_nt: TGTGCCAGCAGCCGTTCCCAGTCCTACGAGCAGTACTTC
v_call: TRBV11-2; clone_size: -; j_call: TRBJ2-1; d_call: -; cdr3_aa: CASSLPGTSYNEQFF; cdr3_nt: TGTGCCAGCAGCCTACCGGGGACGTCCTACAATGAGCAGTTCTTC
v_call: TRBV19; clone_size: -; j_call: TRBJ2-2; d_call: -; cdr3_aa: CASSGPGSRRELFF; cdr3_nt: TGTGCCAGTAGTGGGCCAGGGTCTAGGAGGGAGCTGTTTTTT
v_call: TRBV6-1; clone_size: -; j_call: TRBJ1-6; d_call: TRBD1; cdr3_aa: CASSVGTGLNSPLHF; cdr3_nt: TGTGCCAGCAGCGTAGGGACAGGCTTAAATTCACCCCTCCACTTT
v_call: TRBV11-2; clone_size: -; j_call: TRBJ1-3; d_call: -; cdr3_aa: CASSPPGGFSGNTIYF; cdr3_nt: TGTGCCAGCAGCCCTCCGGGGGGATTCTCTGGAAACACCATATATTTT
v_call: TRBV5-1; clone_size: -; j_call: TRBJ2-3; d_call: TRBD2; cdr3_aa: CASSPGREGTDTQYF; cdr3_nt: TGCGCCAGCAGCCCGGGGCGGGAGGGTACAGATACGCAGTATTTT
v_call: TRBV4-2; clone_size: -; j_call: TRBJ2-1; d_call: TRBD2; cdr3_aa: CASSQGTSGSSEQFF; cdr3_nt: TGTGCCAGCAGCCAAGGCACTAGCGGGAGTTCTGAGCAGTTCTTC
v_call: TRBV6-5; clone_size: -; j_call: TRBJ1-2; d_call: -; cdr3_aa: CASTSLNSYGYTF; cdr3_nt: TGTGCCAGCACCTCCCTTAACAGCTATGGCTACACCTTC
v_call: TRBV25-1; clone_size: -; j_call: TRBJ1-1; d_call: -; cdr3_aa: CASSESLGSTEAFF; cdr3_nt: TGTGCCAGCAGTGAATCCCTGGGGAGCACTGAAGCTTTCTTT
v_call: TRBV16; clone_size: -; j_call: TRBJ1-1; d_call: TRBD1; cdr3_aa: CASRLTGGLEAFF; cdr3_nt: TGTGCCAGCAGGCTGACAGGGGGGCTTGAAGCTTTCTTT
v_call: TRBV4-1; clone_size: -; j_call: TRBJ2-7; d_call: TRBD1; cdr3_aa: CASSQYLDRSYEQYF; cdr3_nt: TGCGCCAGCAGCCAATATTTGGACAGGAGCTACGAGCAGTACTTC
v_call: TRBV30; clone_size: -; j_call: TRBJ2-2; d_call: -; cdr3_aa: CAWSRTPGELFF; cdr3_nt: TGTGCCTGGAGTAGGACTCCCGGGGAGCTGTTTTTT
v_call: TRBV9; clone_size: -; j_call: TRBJ1-2; d_call: -; cdr3_aa: CASSSNTRGQGGYTF; cdr3_nt: TGTGCCAGCAGCTCTAACACCCGGGGCCAGGGAGGCTACACCTTC
v_call: TRBV11-2; clone_size: -; j_call: TRBJ1-1; d_call: -; cdr3_aa: CASSLDRVKAEAFF; cdr3_nt: TGTGCCAGCAGCTTAGATCGTGTGAAGGCTGAAGCTTTCTTT
v_call: TRBV7-3; clone_size: -; j_call: TRBJ2-2; d_call: TRBD1; cdr3_aa: CASRGQVTGELFF; cdr3_nt: TGTGCCAGCAGGGGACAGGTCACCGGGGAGCTGTTTTTT
v_call: TRBV27; clone_size: -; j_call: TRBJ2-2; d_call: -; cdr3_aa: CASSPTGRANTGELFF; cdr3_nt: TGTGCCAGCAGTCCGACGGGACGGGCGAACACCGGGGAGCTGTTTTTT
v_call: TRBV6-5; clone_size: -; j_call: TRBJ2-6; d_call: -; cdr3_aa: CASSYSRASGANVLTF; cdr3_nt: TGTGCCAGCAGTTATTCAAGGGCATCTGGGGCCAACGTCCTGACTTTC
v_call: TRBV7-3; clone_size: -; j_call: TRBJ2-7; d_call: -; cdr3_aa: CASSLGGPGMGEQYF; cdr3_nt: TGTGCCAGCAGCTTAGGGGGACCCGGAATGGGGGAGCAGTACTTC
v_call: TRBV6-5; clone_size: -; j_call: TRBJ1-1; d_call: TRBD1; cdr3_aa: CASSGGQGRTEAFF; cdr3_nt: TGTGCCAGCAGTGGCGGACAGGGGCGGACTGAAGCTTTCTTT
v_call: TRBV19; clone_size: -; j_call: TRBJ1-2; d_call: -; cdr3_aa: CATYNSIYGYTF; cdr3_nt: TGTGCCACGTACAACAGTATCTATGGCTACACCTTC
v_call: TRBV18; clone_size: -; j_call: TRBJ2-2; d_call: TRBD1; cdr3_aa: CASSPPGQVNTGELFF; cdr3_nt: TGTGCCAGCTCACCCCCCGGACAGGTCAACACCGGGGAGCTGTTTTTT
v_call: TRBV4-2; clone_size: -; j_call: TRBJ2-5; d_call: -; cdr3_aa: CASSHDREETQYF; cdr3_nt: TGTGCCAGCAGCCACGACAGAGAAGAGACCCAGTACTTC
v_call: TRBV29-1; clone_size: -; j_call: TRBJ2-1; d_call: TRBD2; cdr3_aa: CSVLGTSENYNEQFF; cdr3_nt: TGCAGCGTTCTAGGGACTAGCGAGAACTACAATGAGCAGTTCTTC
v_call: TRBV7-2; clone_size: once; j_call: TRBJ1-4; d_call: -; cdr3_aa: CASSLDYATNEKLFF; cdr3_nt: TGTGCCAGCAGCTTAGACTACGCAACTAATGAAAAACTGTTTTTT
v_call: TRBV4-1; clone_size: -; j_call: TRBJ2-7; d_call: TRBD2; cdr3_aa: CASSTSSGSFSGEQYF; cdr3_nt: TGCGCCAGCAGCACCTCTAGCGGGAGTTTTTCTGGTGAGCAGTACTTC
v_call: TRBV28; clone_size: once; j_call: TRBJ2-3; d_call: TRBD1; cdr3_aa: CASSFPGTGGGTDTQYF; cdr3_nt: TGTGCCAGCAGTTTTCCCGGGACAGGTGGGGGCACAGATACGCAGTATTTT
v_call: TRBV25-1; clone_size: -; j_call: TRBJ1-6; d_call: -; cdr3_aa: CASSNGWSPLHF; cdr3_nt: TGTGCCAGCAGTAACGGATGGTCACCCCTCCACTTT
v_call: TRBV2; clone_size: -; j_call: TRBJ1-6; d_call: TRBD1; cdr3_aa: CASSGQGAGSPLHF; cdr3_nt: TGTGCCAGCAGCGGTCAGGGGGCTGGATCACCCCTCCACTTT
v_call: TRBV5-1; clone_size: -; j_call: TRBJ2-5; d_call: TRBD2; cdr3_aa: CASSLLAGGNQETQYF; cdr3_nt: TGCGCCAGCAGCTTGTTAGCGGGAGGGAACCAAGAGACCCAGTACTTC
v_call: TRBV27; clone_size: -; j_call: TRBJ1-1; d_call: TRBD1; cdr3_aa: CASSLLGQGAEAFF; cdr3_nt: TGTGCCAGCAGTTTACTGGGACAGGGGGCTGAAGCTTTCTTT
v_call: TRBV7-3; clone_size: -; j_call: TRBJ2-2; d_call: -; cdr3_aa: CASSSPPGPGNTGELFF; cdr3_nt: TGTGCCAGCAGCTCACCTCCGGGCCCCGGGAACACCGGGGAGCTGTTTTTT
v_call: TRBV4-1; clone_size: -; j_call: TRBJ2-3; d_call: TRBD2; cdr3_aa: CASSRDSGSPGTDTQYF; cdr3_nt: TGCGCCAGCAGCCGGGATAGCGGGAGTCCAGGCACAGATACGCAGTATTTT
v_call: TRBV6-1; clone_size: -; j_call: TRBJ1-5; d_call: -; cdr3_aa: CASSEGVGTANQPQHF; cdr3_nt: TGTGCCAGCAGTGAAGGGGTCGGGACGGCAAATCAGCCCCAGCATTTT
v_call: TRBV18; clone_size: -; j_call: TRBJ2-1; d_call: -; cdr3_aa: CASSPIGNEQFF; cdr3_nt: TGTGCCAGCTCACCAATAGGGAACGAGCAGTTCTTC
v_call: TRBV28; clone_size: -; j_call: TRBJ1-2; d_call: TRBD1; cdr3_aa: CASSLEGQGLYGYTF; cdr3_nt: TGTGCCAGCAGTTTAGAGGGACAGGGACTCTATGGCTACACCTTC
v_call: TRBV4-1; clone_size: -; j_call: TRBJ2-7; d_call: TRBD2; cdr3_aa: CASSLPSPGAGGRDYEQYF; cdr3_nt: TGCGCCAGCAGCCTCCCTTCCCCGGGAGCGGGAGGGAGAGACTACGAGCAGTACTTC
v_call: TRBV28; clone_size: -; j_call: TRBJ1-1; d_call: -; cdr3_aa: CASSFSWGAFF; cdr3_nt: TGTGCCAGCAGTTTCAGTTGGGGGGCTTTCTTT
v_call: TRBV29-1; clone_size: -; j_call: TRBJ2-3; d_call: TRBD2; cdr3_aa: CSVGGRKYTQYF; cdr3_nt: TGCAGCGTTGGCGGGAGGAAATATACGCAGTATTTT
v_call: TRBV19; clone_size: -; j_call: TRBJ1-2; d_call: -; cdr3_aa: CASTSGVDYGYTF; cdr3_nt: TGTGCCAGTACCTCAGGGGTGGACTATGGCTACACCTTC
v_call: TRBV5-4; clone_size: -; j_call: TRBJ1-6; d_call: TRBD1; cdr3_aa: CASSPREGARNSPLHF; cdr3_nt: TGTGCCAGCAGCCCCCGGGAGGGGGCTAGGAATTCACCCCTCCACTTT
v_call: TRBV7-9; clone_size: -; j_call: TRBJ2-5; d_call: TRBD2; cdr3_aa: CASSLGSGYRTSEQETQYF; cdr3_nt: TGTGCCAGCAGCTTAGGTTCTGGGTATAGGACTAGCGAACAAGAGACCCAGTACTTC
v_call: TRBV30; clone_size: -; j_call: TRBJ1-1; d_call: -; cdr3_aa: CAWRQGLSEAFF; cdr3_nt: TGTGCCTGGAGGCAGGGGTTAAGTGAAGCTTTCTTT
v_call: TRBV7-8; clone_size: -; j_call: TRBJ2-3; d_call: -; cdr3_aa: CASSLAWSTDTQYF; cdr3_nt: TGTGCCAGCAGCTTAGCATGGAGCACAGATACGCAGTATTTT
v_call: TRBV4-2; clone_size: -; j_call: TRBJ2-3; d_call: -; cdr3_aa: CASRRELGAGTDTQYF; cdr3_nt: TGTGCCAGCAGACGCGAGTTGGGAGCGGGCACAGATACGCAGTATTTT
v_call: TRBV11-2; clone_size: -; j_call: TRBJ1-1; d_call: -; cdr3_aa: CASSFSWTEAFF; cdr3_nt: TGTGCCAGCAGCTTCTCCTGGACTGAAGCTTTCTTT
v_call: TRBV6-5; clone_size: -; j_call: TRBJ2-4; d_call: -; cdr3_aa: CASSYGRGVAKNIQYF; cdr3_nt: TGTGCCAGCAGTTACGGCAGGGGGGTAGCCAAAAACATTCAGTACTTC
v_call: TRBV11-1; clone_size: -; j_call: TRBJ2-5; d_call: -; cdr3_aa: CASSLVGFWGTGKETQYF; cdr3_nt: TGTGCCAGCAGCTTAGTAGGATTCTGGGGCACGGGGAAAGAGACCCAGTACTTC
v_call: TRBV5-4; clone_size: -; j_call: TRBJ2-3; d_call: TRBD2; cdr3_aa: CASSVRLAGGEDTQYF; cdr3_nt: TGTGCCAGCAGCGTAAGACTAGCGGGAGGGGAGGATACGCAGTATTTT
v_call: TRBV6-5; clone_size: -; j_call: TRBJ2-7; d_call: -; cdr3_aa: CASSPGRSLGEQYF; cdr3_nt: TGTGCCAGCAGTCCGGGACGGAGCTTAGGCGAGCAGTACTTC
v_call: TRBV9; clone_size: -; j_call: TRBJ1-1; d_call: TRBD1; cdr3_aa: CASSPRDRTNTEAFF; cdr3_nt: TGTGCCAGCAGCCCCCGGGACAGGACGAACACTGAAGCTTTCTTT